These 30 T cell receptor beta chains share one sample of origin, sequenced in a study of blood T cell repertoires in COVID-19. Sequencing was performed with immunoSEQ multiplex PCR; in TCRdb, only in-frame clones are kept and a portion is missing. The sample has about 240,000 clones; about four fifths are singletons. Sequenced sample: peripheral blood. These receptors came from a woman of 80 years or more with acute or convalescent COVID-19.

The chain combines TRBV11-1 with TRBJ1-1, with D maybe TRBD1 (5 bases). The germline V gene encodes CDR1 SGHAT and CDR2 FQDESV (reference sequence). V shed 3 bases and J shed 2 bases, with 10 bases lying between them. The CDR3 totals 14 residues. The CDR3, as DNA: TGTGCCAGCAGCTTGTCCCAGGGCAACACTGAAGCTTTCTTT. Amino acids: CASSLSQGNTEAFF.

The V call is TRBV28, the J call TRBJ2-7; 9 bases map to TRBD1. The CDR3 runs to 15 residues. CDR1 MDHEN and CDR2 SYDVKM come from the germline V gene. V shed 3 bases and J 6 bases; nucleotides not matched to a gene: 9. The CDR3 is CASSFRGTGISEQYF. In nucleotides, the CDR3 is TGTGCCAGCAGTTTTAGGGGGACAGGGATAAGCGAGCAGTACTTC.

The CDR3 DNA sequence: TGTGCCAGCTCACCACGGACAGGGGCAAAAGCTGGAAACACCATATATTTT. Encoded protein: CASSPRTGAKAGNTIYF. The gene calls are TRBV18 and TRBJ1-3; TRBD1 agrees at 9 bases. Germline V gene lookup returns CDR1 KGHSH and CDR2 LQKENI. V dropped 1 base and J dropped 2; count of bases not matched to a gene: 6. The CDR3 spans 17 residues.

This clone was seen more than once but under ten times. V usage is TRBV18 and J usage is TRBJ1-1, with D possibly matching TRBD1 (5 bases). Deletions cut 2 bases from V and 1 base from J, with 17 bases between. CDR3 length: 17 residues. Germline V CDR1 and CDR2: KGHSH, LQKENI. In DNA form, the CDR3 reads TGTGCCAGCTCACCAGGAATCTCGATGGGGGGGAACACTGAAGCTTTCTTT. The encoded protein is CASSPGISMGGNTEAFF.

This clone was counted between two and nine times. Other DNA sequences in this specimen translate into the identical CDR3. The chain uses TRBV9 and TRBJ1-1; 7 bases align to TRBD1. The CDR3 extends over 13 amino acids. Germline lookup yields CDR1 SGDLS and CDR2 YYNGEE. Trimming at V came to 5 bases and at J to 5 bases, leaving 6 bases not matched to a gene. CDR3 residues: CASSRTGGTEAFF. As DNA, the CDR3 is TGTGCCAGCAGTCGGACAGGAGGAACTGAAGCTTTCTTT.

The chain links TRBV2 to TRBJ1-5, with a tentative D call TRBD1 (6 bases). CDR3 length equals 16 residues. Germline CDR1 SNHLY, CDR2 FYNNEI. V lost 4 bases to trimming and J lost 0 bases, with 13 bases between them. The DNA of the CDR3 is TGTGCCAGCAGTGCGGACAGCAGAAATAGCAATCAGCCCCAGCATTTT. Translating it yields CASSADSRNSNQPQHF.

V usage is TRBV5-1 and J usage is TRBJ2-1; D unresolved. The CDR3 covers 15 residues. V was shortened by 0 bases and J by 6 bases, with 13 bases between the two germline ends. Germline V lookup: CDR1 SGHRS, CDR2 YFSETQ. The CDR3 coding sequence is TGCGCCAGCAGCTTGGGAGAGGCCCAGCTCAATGAGCAGTTCTTC. Protein sequence: CASSLGEAQLNEQFF.

The CDR3 bases are TGTGCCAGCAGTCCACCGGTCGGAAACACCATATATTTT. Residues: CASSPPVGNTIYF. The chain recombines TRBV6-5 with TRBJ1-3, with D hard to call. Trimming cost V 5 bases and J 4 bases, with 9 bases left between them. Per the germline V gene, CDR1 is MNHEY and CDR2 is SVGAGI. The CDR3 has 13 residues.

The chain's CDR3 is CATSSPGGGQETQYF. The CDR3 DNA reads TGTGCCACCAGCAGCCCTGGGGGGGGCCAAGAGACCCAGTACTTC. The chain uses TRBV15 and TRBJ2-5; 7 positions match TRBD2. V was pared by 3 bases and J by 1 base, with 5 bases of the junction left unmatched. The germline V gene has CDR1 LNHNV and CDR2 YYDKDF (reference sequence). The CDR3 sequence is 15 residues long.

The chain links TRBV5-1 to TRBJ2-2; the D gene is possibly TRBD1 (6 bases). Trimming pared 0 bases from V and 7 bases from J, leaving 13 bases between. The CDR3 is made up of 15 amino acids. Germline CDR1 is SGHRS and CDR2 is YFSETQ. DNA of the CDR3: TGCGCCAGCAGCTTGGGGGGACAAAAGATCGGGGAGCTGTTTTTT. It specifies CASSLGGQKIGELFF. Combining the CDR3 with reference TRBV5-1 and TRBJ2-2 gives the whole variable domain KAGVTQTPRYLIKTRGQQVTLSCSPISGHRSVSWYQQTPGQGLQFLFEYFSETQRNKGNFPGRFSGRQFSNSRSEMNVSTLELGDSALYLCASSLGGQKIGELFFGEGSRLTVL.

The V call is TRBV5-1, the J call TRBJ1-4, with a tentative D call TRBD1 (6 bases). Germline lookup yields CDR1 SGHRS and CDR2 YFSETQ. This CDR3 spans 14 amino acids. The ends were cut back, 4 bases at V and 6 bases at J, with 13 bases in the middle. The CDR3: CASSAGRGDEKLFF. Written as DNA, the CDR3 is TGCGCCAGCAGCGCGGGCAGGGGTGATGAAAAACTGTTTTTT.

This chain connects TRBV29-1 to TRBJ1-1; TRBD1 aligns across 8 bases. Trimming cost V 5 bases and J 0 bases; bases outside gene matches: 2. The CDR3 length is 13 residues. Germline CDR1 reads SQVTM; CDR2 reads ANQGSEA. CDR3 in DNA: TGCAGCGTTCGGACAGGGATGAACACTGAAGCTTTCTTT. Residues: CSVRTGMNTEAFF.

The chain recombines TRBV5-1 with TRBJ2-6, with D hard to call. The V gene lost 0 bases and the J gene lost 0 bases, with 4 bases spanning the gap. Germline-derived CDR1 and CDR2 are SGHRS and YFSETQ. The CDR3 is 15 residues long. In DNA form, the CDR3 reads TGCGCCAGCAGCTTGGACAGCTCTGGGGCCAACGTCCTGACTTTC. It encodes CASSLDSSGANVLTF.

The chain employs TRBV3-1 (or the pseudogene TRBV3-2) and TRBJ1-2, with D perhaps matching TRBD1 (6 bases). Deletions cut 3 bases from V and 4 bases from J, with 12 bases between. CDR1 is LGHDT, CDR2 YNNKEL, per germline (reference sequence). The CDR3 contains 14 residues. CDR3 in amino acids: CASSHETGFYGYTF. The CDR3 DNA sequence: TGTGCCAGCAGCCACGAGACAGGATTCTATGGCTACACCTTC.

The rearrangement links TRBV7-6 to TRBJ1-1, with D possibly being TRBD1 (5 bases). The germline V gene has CDR1 SGHVS and CDR2 FNYEAQ. The CDR3 spans 14 residues. The V end lost 0 bases, the J end lost 11 bases, and 16 bases lay between the germline ends. The CDR3: CASSLAGGAQRAFF. CDR3 DNA: TGTGCCAGCAGCTTAGCAGGAGGGGCCCAGCGGGCTTTCTTT.

The genes are TRBV4-1 and TRBJ1-5; 7 positions agree with TRBD1. CDR3 length: 15 amino acids. Trimming at V came to 4 bases and at J to 4 bases, leaving 7 bases not matched to a gene. Germline V gene data show CDR1 as MGHRA and CDR2 as YSYEKL. The CDR3: CASSRGTAQNQPQHF. The CDR3 coding sequence is TGCGCCAGCAGCCGTGGGACAGCCCAGAATCAGCCCCAGCATTTT.

This clone has just a few counts. This chain joins TRBV2 and TRBJ1-1; possible D gene TRBD1, 5 bases. CDR3 size: 14 residues. V shed 11 bases and J shed 0 bases, with 16 bases lying between them. Germline assignment: CDR1 SNHLY and CDR2 FYNNEI. The CDR3, as DNA: TGTGCCCGCTGGGGCAGGACCTTGAACACTGAAGCTTTCTTT. Translated: CARWGRTLNTEAFF. Looking up the rest from reference TRBV2 and TRBJ1-1 gives the full variable domain: EPEVTQTPSHQVTQMGQEVILRCVPISNHLYFYWYRQILGQKVEFLVSFYNNEISEKSEIFDDQFSVERPDGSNFTLKIRSTKLEDSAMYFCARWGRTLNTEAFFGQGTRLTVV.

The rearrangement joins TRBV7-9 to TRBJ2-2; D is undetermined. Germline-derived CDR1 and CDR2 are SEHNR and FQNEAQ (reference sequence). The V end lost 2 bases, the J end lost 0 bases, and 10 bases lay between the germline ends. The CDR3 extends over 16 amino acids. CDR3 protein: CASSLHVAANTGELFF. DNA for the CDR3: TGTGCCAGCAGCTTACATGTGGCGGCGAACACCGGGGAGCTGTTTTTT.

The chain recombines TRBV5-1 with TRBJ1-1; no firm D call. The ends were cut back, 0 bases at V and 1 base at J, with 7 bases in the middle. Germline lookup yields CDR1 SGHRS and CDR2 YFSETQ. This CDR3 is 14 amino acids long. CDR3: CASSLGERNTEAFF. The DNA of the CDR3 is TGCGCCAGCAGCTTGGGGGAGAGGAACACTGAAGCTTTCTTT.

The rearrangement links TRBV9 to TRBJ2-1; D gene uncertain. The CDR3 is made up of 14 amino acids. V was shortened by 2 bases and J by 4 bases, with 10 bases between the two germline ends. The germline CDR1 and CDR2 sequences are SGDLS and YYNGEE. The CDR3: CASSVESRYNEQFF. CDR3 DNA sequence: TGTGCCAGCAGCGTCGAGTCGAGGTACAATGAGCAGTTCTTC.

This clone occurred once. The chain uses TRBV9 and TRBJ1-3, with TRBD1 matching 7 bases. Germline CDR1 and CDR2: SGDLS and YYNGEE. This CDR3 has 17 residues. The V gene end was trimmed by 1 base and the J gene end by 3 bases; junction bases not matched to a gene: 10. The CDR3 DNA follows: TGTGCCAGCAGCGTATCCCCTGAGGGGGCAAGTGGAAACACCATATATTTT. Its translation is CASSVSPEGASGNTIYF.

The CDR3 coding sequence is TGTGCCAGCAGCCCGGGGTGGGAGACCCAGTACTTC. This gives the protein CASSPGWETQYF. The rearrangement links TRBV5-6 to TRBJ2-5; tentative D call: TRBD2 (5 bases). The CDR3 runs 12 residues. Germline-derived CDR1 and CDR2 are SGHDT and YYEEEE. V lost 4 bases, J lost 5 bases, and 9 bases lay in between.

The chain employs TRBV7-9 and TRBJ2-5; 9 nucleotides agree with TRBD1. Germline values: CDR1 SEHNR, CDR2 FQNEAQ (reference sequence). V shed 4 bases and J 1 base; nucleotides not matched to a gene: 10. The CDR3 contains 17 residues. CDR3 in DNA: TGTGCCAGCAGCTCGGGACAGGGAAAAGGGCTCCAAGAGACCCAGTACTTC. Residues: CASSSGQGKGLQETQYF.

The V gene is TRBV19, the J gene TRBJ1-5; TRBD1 agrees at 9 bases. J gave up 0 bases and V 7 bases, and 4 bases lay outside the gene matches. Germline values: CDR1 LNHDA, CDR2 SQIVND (reference sequence). The CDR3 has 15 amino acids. CDR3 residues: CASTDRGDSNQPQHF. For the CDR3, the DNA is TGTGCCAGTACGGACAGGGGAGATAGCAATCAGCCCCAGCATTTT. Full variable domain (missing parts from reference TRBV19 and TRBJ1-5): DGGITQSPKYLFRKEGQNVTLSCEQNLNHDAMYWYRQDPGQGLRLIYYSQIVNDFQKGDIAEGYSVSREKKESFPLTVTSAQKNPTAFYLCASTDRGDSNQPQHFGDGTRLSIL.

The CDR3 sequence: CASSYNPRGEHGYTF. The CDR3 DNA sequence: TGTGCCAGCAGTTACAACCCCAGGGGGGAGCATGGCTACACCTTC. The rearrangement links TRBV6-5 to TRBJ1-2; 7 nucleotides agree with TRBD1. The V gene's germline CDR1 is MNHEY and CDR2 SVGAGI. The CDR3 runs 15 residues. Germline trimming cut 2 bases from V and 6 bases from J; bases unmatched to any gene: 9.

The chain employs TRBV15 and TRBJ1-2, with 8 bases that match TRBD1. The germline V gene has CDR1 LNHNV and CDR2 YYDKDF (reference sequence). The junction had 4 bases not matched to a gene; V was cut back by 4 bases and J by 0 bases. The length of the CDR3 is 15 residues. DNA of the CDR3: TGTGCCACCAGCAAAGGACAGGGATCTAACTATGGCTACACCTTC. Translating gives CATSKGQGSNYGYTF.

The chain uses TRBV5-4 and TRBJ2-7; D gene uncertain. The CDR3 loop spans 13 amino acids. The V end was cut by 1 base, the J end by 1 base, with 6 bases between. CDR1 SGHNT and CDR2 YYREEE come from the germline V gene (reference sequence). The CDR3 nucleotides are TGTGCCAGCAGCTTGCCGAGTTCCTACGAGCAGTACTTC. It translates to CASSLPSSYEQYF. Filled out from reference TRBV5-4 and TRBJ2-7, the complete variable domain reads ETGVTQSPTHLIKTRGQQVTLRCSSQSGHNTVSWYQQALGQGPQFIFQYYREEENGRGNFPPRFSGLQFPNYSSELNVNALELDDSALYLCASSLPSSYEQYFGPGTRLTVT.

The genes are TRBV18 and TRBJ2-7; a possible D gene is TRBD1 (6 bases). This CDR3 spans 15 amino acids. V was pared by 5 bases and J by 3 bases, with 17 bases between. Germline CDR1 and CDR2: KGHSH and LQKENI. The CDR3 nucleotides are TGTGCCAGCTCAGGGGGCGAAGACACCGTCTACGAGCAGTACTTC. Translating it yields CASSGGEDTVYEQYF.

This chain connects TRBV24-1 to TRBJ2-1; D gene unclear. Germline V gene sequence: CDR1 KGHDR, CDR2 SFDVKD. The CDR3 runs 15 residues. The V gene lost 4 bases and the J gene lost 2 bases, with 11 bases spanning the gap. The CDR3 bases are TGTGCCACCAGTGACTCCGGTCGCCCCTACAATGAGCAGTTCTTC. This translates into CATSDSGRPYNEQFF.

The chain is built from TRBV30 and TRBJ1-6; a weak D match, TRBD1 (6 bases). CDR3 length: 14 amino acids. The germline CDR1 and CDR2 sequences are GTSNPN and SVGIG (reference sequence). V was cut by 1 base and J by 6 bases, with 10 bases left in between. DNA of the CDR3: TGTGCCTGGAGTGGGACAGATGGTAATTCACCCCTCCACTTT. This sequence encodes CAWSGTDGNSPLHF.